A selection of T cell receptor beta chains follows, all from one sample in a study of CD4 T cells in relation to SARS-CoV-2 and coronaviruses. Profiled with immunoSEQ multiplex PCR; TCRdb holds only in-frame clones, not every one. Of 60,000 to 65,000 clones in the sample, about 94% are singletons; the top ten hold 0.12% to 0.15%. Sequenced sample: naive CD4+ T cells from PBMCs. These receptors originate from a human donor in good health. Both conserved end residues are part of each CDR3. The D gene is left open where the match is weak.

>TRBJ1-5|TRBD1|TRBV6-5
CASSTGGRGQPQHF
TGTGCCAGCAGTACAGGGGGTAGGGGTCAGCCCCAGCATTTT
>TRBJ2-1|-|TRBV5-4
CASSTFLAQYNEQFF
TGTGCCAGCAGCACCTTTCTAGCCCAATACAATGAGCAGTTCTTC
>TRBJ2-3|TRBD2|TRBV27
CASSFSGRAGTQYF
TGTGCCAGCAGTTTTAGCGGGAGGGCAGGTACGCAGTATTTT
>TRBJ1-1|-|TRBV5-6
CASSLPKTEAFF
TGTGCCAGCAGCTTGCCAAAAACTGAAGCTTTCTTT
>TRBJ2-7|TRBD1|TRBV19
CASTVTGTGGLEQYF
TGTGCCAGTACTGTAACCGGGACAGGCGGGCTCGAGCAGTACTTC
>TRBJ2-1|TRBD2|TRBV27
CASSSTTSGRNEQFF
TGTGCCAGCAGTTCGACGACTAGCGGGAGGAATGAGCAGTTCTTC
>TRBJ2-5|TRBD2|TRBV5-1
CASSLVAGGPETQYF
TGCGCCAGCAGCTTGGTCGCGGGAGGGCCGGAGACCCAGTACTTC
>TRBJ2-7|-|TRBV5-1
CASSLASGLDEQYF
TGCGCCAGCAGCTTGGCCTCGGGGCTCGACGAGCAGTACTTC
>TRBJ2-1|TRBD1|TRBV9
CASSVVWTGREQFF
TGTGCCAGCAGCGTAGTCTGGACAGGTCGGGAGCAGTTCTTC
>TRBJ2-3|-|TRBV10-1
CASSFEPLRPTDTQYF
TGCGCCAGCAGTTTCGAGCCACTTCGACCCACAGATACGCAGTATTTT
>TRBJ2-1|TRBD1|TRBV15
CATSSRTGGTFSYNEQFF
TGTGCCACCAGCTCCCGGACAGGGGGGACATTCTCCTACAATGAGCAGTTCTTC
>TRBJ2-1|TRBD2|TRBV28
CASSGTSGSIHEQFF
TGTGCCAGCAGCGGTACTAGCGGGAGTATCCATGAGCAGTTCTTC
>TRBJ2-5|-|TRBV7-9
CASIAGETQYF
TGTGCCAGCATTGCTGGAGAGACCCAGTACTTC